This paragraph covers one T cell receptor (beta chain) sequence. This sample was taken from a study of T cell changes during pregnancy in multiple sclerosis. The germline CDR1 and CDR2 sequences are MNHNS and SASEGT. The V and J ends lost 3 bases and 4 bases respectively, with 9 bases between them. The CDR3 totals 13 residues. The table came from immunoSEQ multiplex PCR; TCRdb's copy has only in-frame clones and leaves some out. The top ten hold roughly 6% of the sample, which has roughly 120,000 clones, approximately 93% seen once. This clonotype was obtained from a female donor with multiple sclerosis, enrolled in a pregnancy study. The J gene is TRBJ1-2, the V gene TRBV6-1; tentatively, D is TRBD1 (5 bases). This specimen was peripheral blood, taken before pregnancy. CDR3 residues: CASSERGSYGYTF. The CDR3 DNA reads TGTGCCAGCAGTGAGCGGGGGTCCTATGGCTACACCTTC.